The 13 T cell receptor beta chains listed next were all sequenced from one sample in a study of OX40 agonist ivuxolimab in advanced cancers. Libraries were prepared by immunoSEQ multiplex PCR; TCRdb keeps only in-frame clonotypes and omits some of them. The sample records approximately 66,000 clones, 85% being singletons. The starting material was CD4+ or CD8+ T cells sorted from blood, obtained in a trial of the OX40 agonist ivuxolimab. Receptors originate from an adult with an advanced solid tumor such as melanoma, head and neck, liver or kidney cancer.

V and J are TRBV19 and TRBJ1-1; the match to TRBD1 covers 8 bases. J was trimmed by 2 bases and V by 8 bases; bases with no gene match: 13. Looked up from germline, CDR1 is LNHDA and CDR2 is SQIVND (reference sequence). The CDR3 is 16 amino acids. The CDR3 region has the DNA TGTGCCAGTCGGGACAGGTCCCATAACATTAACACTGAAGCTTTCTTT. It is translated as CASRDRSHNINTEAFF.

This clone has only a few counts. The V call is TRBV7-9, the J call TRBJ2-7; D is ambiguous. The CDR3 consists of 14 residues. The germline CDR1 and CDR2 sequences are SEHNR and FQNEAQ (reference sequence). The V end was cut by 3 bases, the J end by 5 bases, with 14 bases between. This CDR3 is CASSFTGGDHEQYF. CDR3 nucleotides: TGTGCCAGCAGCTTCACCGGCGGAGACCACGAGCAGTACTTC.

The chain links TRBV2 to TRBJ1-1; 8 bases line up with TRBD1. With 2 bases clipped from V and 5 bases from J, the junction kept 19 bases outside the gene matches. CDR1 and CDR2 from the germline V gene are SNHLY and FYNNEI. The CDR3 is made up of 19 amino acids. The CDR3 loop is CASSESGLRQGWINTEAFF. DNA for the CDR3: TGTGCCAGCAGTGAATCTGGACTTCGACAGGGGTGGATCAATACTGAAGCTTTCTTT.

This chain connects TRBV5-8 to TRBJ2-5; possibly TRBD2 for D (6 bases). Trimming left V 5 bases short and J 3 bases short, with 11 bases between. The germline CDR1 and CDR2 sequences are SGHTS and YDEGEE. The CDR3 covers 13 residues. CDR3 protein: CASSRGIEETQYF. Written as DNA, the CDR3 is TGTGCCAGCAGTCGGGGGATTGAAGAGACCCAGTACTTC.

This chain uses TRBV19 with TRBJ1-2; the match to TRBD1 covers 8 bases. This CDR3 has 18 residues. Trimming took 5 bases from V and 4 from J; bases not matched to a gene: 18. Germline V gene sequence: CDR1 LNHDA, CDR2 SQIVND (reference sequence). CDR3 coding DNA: TGTGCCAGTAGTCCCGTCGGGCAGGGGGCATCCGAGGGCTATGGCTACACCTTC. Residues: CASSPVGQGASEGYGYTF.

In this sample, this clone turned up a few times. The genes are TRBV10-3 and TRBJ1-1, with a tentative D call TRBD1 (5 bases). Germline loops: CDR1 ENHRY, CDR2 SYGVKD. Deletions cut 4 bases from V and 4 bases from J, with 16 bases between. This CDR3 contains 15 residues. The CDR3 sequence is CAISGDGGTVTEAFF. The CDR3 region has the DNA TGTGCCATCAGTGGGGATGGGGGGACTGTCACTGAAGCTTTCTTT.

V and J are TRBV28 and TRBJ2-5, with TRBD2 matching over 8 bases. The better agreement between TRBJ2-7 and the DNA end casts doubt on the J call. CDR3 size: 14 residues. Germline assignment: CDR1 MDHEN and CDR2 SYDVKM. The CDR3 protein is CASRGSGGRDEQYF. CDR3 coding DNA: TGTGCCAGCAGAGGGAGCGGGGGCAGGGACGAGCAGTACTTC.

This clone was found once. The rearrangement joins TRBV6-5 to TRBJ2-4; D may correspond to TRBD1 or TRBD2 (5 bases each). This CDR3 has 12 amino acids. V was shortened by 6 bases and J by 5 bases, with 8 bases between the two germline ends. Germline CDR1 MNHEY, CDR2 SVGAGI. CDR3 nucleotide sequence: TGTGCCAGCAGCCAGGGAGAAAACATTCAGTACTTC. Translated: CASSQGENIQYF.

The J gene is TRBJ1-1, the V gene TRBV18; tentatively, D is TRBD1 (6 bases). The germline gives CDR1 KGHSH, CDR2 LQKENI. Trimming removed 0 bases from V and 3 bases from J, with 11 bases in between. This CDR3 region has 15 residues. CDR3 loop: CASSPPGGEDTEAFF. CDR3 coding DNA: TGTGCCAGCTCACCACCGGGGGGCGAAGACACTGAAGCTTTCTTT.

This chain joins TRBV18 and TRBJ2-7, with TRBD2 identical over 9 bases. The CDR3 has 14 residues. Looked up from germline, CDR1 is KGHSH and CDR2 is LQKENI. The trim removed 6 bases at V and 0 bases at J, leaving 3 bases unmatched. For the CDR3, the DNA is TGTGCCAGCTCGAAAGCGGGGGGCTCCTACGAGCAGTACTTC. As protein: CASSKAGGSYEQYF.

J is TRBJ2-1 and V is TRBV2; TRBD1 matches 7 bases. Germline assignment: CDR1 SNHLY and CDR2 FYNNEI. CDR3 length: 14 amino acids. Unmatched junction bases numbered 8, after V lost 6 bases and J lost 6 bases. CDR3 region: CASRPGQRGNEQFF. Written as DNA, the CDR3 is TGTGCCAGCAGGCCGGGACAGAGGGGCAATGAGCAGTTCTTC. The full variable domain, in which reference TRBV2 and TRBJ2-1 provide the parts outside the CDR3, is EPEVTQTPSHQVTQMGQEVILRCVPISNHLYFYWYRQILGQKVEFLVSFYNNEISEKSEIFDDQFSVERPDGSNFTLKIRSTKLEDSAMYFCASRPGQRGNEQFFGPGTRLTVL.

The CDR3 DNA sequence: TGTGCCATCTGGGGGGGATTCCAAGAGACCCAGTACTTC. Its translation: CAIWGGFQETQYF. V is TRBV10-3 and J is TRBJ2-5, with TRBD2 matching 7 bases. The CDR3 covers 13 residues. Unmatched junction bases numbered 4, after V lost 8 bases and J lost 1 base. The germline gives CDR1 ENHRY, CDR2 SYGVKD.

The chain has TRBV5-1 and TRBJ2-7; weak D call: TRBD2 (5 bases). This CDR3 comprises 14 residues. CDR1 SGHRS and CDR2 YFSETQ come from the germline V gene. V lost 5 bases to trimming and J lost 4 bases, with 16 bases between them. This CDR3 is CASSWAGEGYEQYF. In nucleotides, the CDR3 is TGCGCCAGCAGTTGGGCAGGAGAGGGTTACGAGCAGTACTTC.